This passage covers 16 T cell receptor beta chains from one sample sequenced in a study of shared clonotypes between healthy human individuals. The repertoire was sequenced with immunoSEQ multiplex PCR; TCRdb's copy has only in-frame clones and lacks some. The table shows about 670,000 clones, with 72% occurring only once. The sequenced sample was memory CD4+ T cells sorted from blood. Subset denoted: CD45RA-negative fraction. The receptors stem from a woman aged 25 to 39 in good health.

This rearrangement joins TRBV10-3 to TRBJ2-7; 9 positions match TRBD1. V trimming: 6 bases; J trimming: 2 bases; junction bases outside the gene matches: 2. The CDR3 spans 13 residues. From germline, CDR1 is ENHRY and CDR2 SYGVKD. CDR3 nucleotides: TGTGCCATCAGCACAGGGGGCACCTACGAGCAGTACTTC. Residues: CAISTGGTYEQYF.

The chain recombines TRBV7-9 with TRBJ2-1; 7 nucleotides match TRBD2. V dropped 1 base and J dropped 7; count of bases not matched to a gene: 7. Germline V gives CDR1 SEHNR, CDR2 FQNEAQ (reference sequence). The CDR3 loop spans 15 amino acids. This CDR3 reads CASSLGRGSPNEQFF. The CDR3 nucleotides are TGTGCCAGCAGCTTAGGGCGCGGGAGTCCTAATGAGCAGTTCTTC.

This rearrangement joins TRBV28 to TRBJ2-3; D is unresolved. Per the germline V gene, CDR1 is MDHEN and CDR2 is SYDVKM. The CDR3 length is 15 residues. V lost 8 bases, J lost 0 bases, and 15 bases lay in between. CDR3 amino acids: CASGLDKTSTDTQYF. In DNA, the CDR3 is TGTGCCAGCGGCCTAGACAAGACTAGCACAGATACGCAGTATTTT.

By share, this clone ranks as medium-sized. The chain links TRBV5-1 to TRBJ2-3; no definite D call. There are 15 residues in the CDR3. The V end was cut by 1 base, the J end by 0 bases, with 9 bases between. CDR1 SGHRS and CDR2 YFSETQ come from the germline V gene. The CDR3 bases are TGCGCCAGCAGCTTGAACGCTGGGAGCACAGATACGCAGTATTTT. Amino acids: CASSLNAGSTDTQYF. Complete variable domain (other parts from reference TRBV5-1 and TRBJ2-3): KAGVTQTPRYLIKTRGQQVTLSCSPISGHRSVSWYQQTPGQGLQFLFEYFSETQRNKGNFPGRFSGRQFSNSRSEMNVSTLELGDSALYLCASSLNAGSTDTQYFGPGTRLTVL.

This clone has only a few counts. The chain combines TRBV5-4 with TRBJ2-7; the D call may be TRBD1 or TRBD2 (5 bases each). The germline V gene has CDR1 SGHNT and CDR2 YYREEE (reference sequence). Trimming removed 0 bases at V and 7 bases at J, with 8 bases between. The CDR3 is 12 amino acids. This CDR3 reads CASSLAWGEQYF. CDR3 sequence (DNA): TGTGCCAGCAGCTTGGCCTGGGGGGAGCAGTACTTC.

The rearrangement uses TRBV28 and TRBJ2-7; D call uncertain. The CDR3 is 14 amino acids. The V end lost 2 bases, the J end lost 5 bases, and 13 bases lay between the germline ends. Germline CDR1 MDHEN, CDR2 SYDVKM. The CDR3 loop reads CASSLGGIGNEQYF. The CDR3 DNA reads TGTGCCAGCAGTTTAGGCGGCATTGGGAACGAGCAGTACTTC.

This clone came up once. The rearrangement joins TRBV9 to TRBJ2-1; 9 nucleotides align to TRBD1. V lost 0 bases to trimming and J lost 2 bases; unmatched junction nucleotides: 3. Germline V gene lookup returns CDR1 SGDLS and CDR2 YYNGEE. The CDR3 contains 16 residues. This CDR3 reads CASSVDTGGPYNEQFF. The CDR3 bases are TGTGCCAGCAGCGTAGATACAGGGGGCCCCTACAATGAGCAGTTCTTC.

The chain uses TRBV27 and TRBJ1-1; 10 bases fit TRBD1. This CDR3 comprises 16 residues. Germline-derived CDR1 and CDR2 are MNHEY and SMNVEV (reference sequence). V was pared by 5 bases and J by 3 bases, with 9 bases of the junction left unmatched. This chain's CDR3 is CASSPRTGGVDTEAFF. The DNA of the CDR3 is TGTGCCAGCAGTCCGAGGACAGGGGGTGTAGACACTGAAGCTTTCTTT.

The V and J genes are TRBV6-4 and TRBJ2-3; weak D call: TRBD1 (6 bases). CDR3 length equals 14 residues. V was shortened by 6 bases and J by 4 bases, with 14 bases between the two germline ends. Germline V gene data show CDR1 as MRHNA and CDR2 as SNTAGT. The CDR3 bases are TGTGCCAGCAGCCGACAGGCCGGGGCAGATACGCAGTATTTT. Residues: CASSRQAGADTQYF.

The genes are TRBV7-8 and TRBJ1-5; D unresolved. CDR3 length: 15 amino acids. Germline V gene data show CDR1 as SGHVS and CDR2 as FQNEAQ. V was shortened by 5 bases and J by 9 bases, with 20 bases between the two germline ends. The CDR3 protein is CASSPETPASWPQHF. Written as DNA, the CDR3 is TGTGCCAGCAGCCCGGAGACTCCGGCGTCATGGCCCCAGCATTTT.

This chain links TRBV5-4 with TRBJ2-7; 13 positions match TRBD2. Trimming took 3 bases from V and 6 from J; bases not matched to a gene: 9. Germline CDR1 reads SGHNT; CDR2 reads YYREEE (reference sequence). The CDR3 is made up of 16 amino acids. In nucleotides, the CDR3 is TGTGCCAGCAGCTATGGACTAGCGGGAGTTTTAGTCGAGCAGTACTTC. This sequence encodes CASSYGLAGVLVEQYF.

This clone was picked up a small number of times. The genes are TRBV6-5 and TRBJ2-5; TRBD1 or TRBD2 may be the D gene (5 bases each). Germline CDR1 MNHEY, CDR2 SVGAGI. The CDR3 sequence is 13 residues long. V was pared by 5 bases and J by 3 bases, with 10 bases between. The CDR3 protein is CASSPGREETQYF. The CDR3 DNA reads TGTGCCAGCAGTCCGGGACGGGAAGAGACCCAGTACTTC.

CDR3 nucleotide sequence: TGTGCCAGCAGTTACGGGGCAGGGGTGGTCGGGGAGCTGTTTTTT. Residues: CASSYGAGVVGELFF. The rearrangement joins TRBV6-6 to TRBJ2-2, with TRBD1 as a possible D gene (6 bases). The CDR3 is 15 amino acids. Looked up from germline, CDR1 is MNHNY and CDR2 is SVGAGI (reference sequence). The ends were cut back, 2 bases at V and 7 bases at J, with 14 bases in the middle.

This clone was counted between two and nine times. The chain joins TRBV2 to TRBJ2-7; D gene unclear. The CDR3 is 14 residues long. V lost 6 bases and J lost 5, with 17 bases in between. CDR1 and CDR2 (germline): SNHLY, FYNNEI. CDR3 residues: CASSPMILGNEQYF. CDR3 bases: TGTGCCAGCAGCCCTATGATATTGGGCAACGAGCAGTACTTC.

The V gene is TRBV27, the J gene TRBJ1-2, with D uncertain. The CDR3 length is 14 residues. Germline V CDR1 and CDR2: MNHEY, SMNVEV (reference sequence). The V gene lost 0 bases and the J gene lost 4 bases, with 9 bases spanning the gap. This CDR3 is CASSLSRGGYGYTF. The CDR3, as DNA: TGTGCCAGCAGTTTATCGCGGGGAGGCTATGGCTACACCTTC.

This rearrangement joins TRBV6-4 to TRBJ1-5; TRBD1 matches 9 bases. In germline, CDR1 is MRHNA, CDR2 SNTAGT. Unmatched junction bases numbered 7, after V lost 2 bases and J lost 2 bases. The CDR3 has 17 residues. The CDR3 reads CASSDLGDREGNQPQHF. Here the CDR3 DNA reads TGTGCCAGCAGTGACCTCGGGGACAGGGAGGGCAATCAGCCCCAGCATTTT.